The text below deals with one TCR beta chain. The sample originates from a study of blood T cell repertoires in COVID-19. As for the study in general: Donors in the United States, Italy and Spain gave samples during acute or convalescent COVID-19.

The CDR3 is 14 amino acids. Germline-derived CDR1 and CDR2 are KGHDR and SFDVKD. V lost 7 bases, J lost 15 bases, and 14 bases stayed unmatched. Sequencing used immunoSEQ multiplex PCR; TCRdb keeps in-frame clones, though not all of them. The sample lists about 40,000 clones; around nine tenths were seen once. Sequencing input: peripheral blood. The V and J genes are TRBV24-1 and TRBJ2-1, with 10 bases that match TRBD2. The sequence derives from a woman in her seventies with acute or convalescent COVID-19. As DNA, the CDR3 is TGTGCCACCAGCGCTAGCGGGAGAGGGCCCAAGCTGTTCTTC. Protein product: CATSASGRGPKLFF.